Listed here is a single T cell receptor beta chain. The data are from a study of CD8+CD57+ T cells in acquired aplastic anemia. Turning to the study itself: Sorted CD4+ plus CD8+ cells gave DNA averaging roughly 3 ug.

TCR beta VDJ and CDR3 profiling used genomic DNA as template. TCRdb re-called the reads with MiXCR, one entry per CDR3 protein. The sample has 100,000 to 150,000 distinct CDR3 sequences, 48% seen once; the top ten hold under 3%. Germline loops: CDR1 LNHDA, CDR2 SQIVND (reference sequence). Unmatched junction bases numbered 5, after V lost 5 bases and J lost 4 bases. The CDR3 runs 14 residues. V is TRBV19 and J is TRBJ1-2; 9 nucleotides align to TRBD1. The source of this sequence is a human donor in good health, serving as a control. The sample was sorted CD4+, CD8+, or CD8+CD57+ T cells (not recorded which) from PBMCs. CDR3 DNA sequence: TGTGCCAGTAGTGCCGGGACAGGGAGCTATGGCTACACCTTC. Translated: CASSAGTGSYGYTF.